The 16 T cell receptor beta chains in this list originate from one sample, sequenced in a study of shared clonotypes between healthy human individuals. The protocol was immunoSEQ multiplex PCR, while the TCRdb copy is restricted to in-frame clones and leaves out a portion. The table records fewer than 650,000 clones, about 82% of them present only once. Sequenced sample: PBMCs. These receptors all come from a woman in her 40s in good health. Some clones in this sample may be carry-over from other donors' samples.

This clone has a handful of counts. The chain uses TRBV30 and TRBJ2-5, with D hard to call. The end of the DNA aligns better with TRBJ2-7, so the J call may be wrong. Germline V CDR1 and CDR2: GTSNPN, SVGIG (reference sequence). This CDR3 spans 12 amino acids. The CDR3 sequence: CAFTAAGYEQYF. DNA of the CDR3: TGTGCCTTCACCGCCGCCGGCTACGAGCAGTACTTC.

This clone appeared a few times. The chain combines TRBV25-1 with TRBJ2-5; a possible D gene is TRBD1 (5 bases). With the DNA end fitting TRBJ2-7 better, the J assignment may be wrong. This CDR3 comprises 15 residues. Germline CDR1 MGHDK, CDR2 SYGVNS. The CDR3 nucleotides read TGTGCCAGCAGTGACATGGGGCAGGCCCCTTACGAGCAGTACTTC. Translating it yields CASSDMGQAPYEQYF.

The chain's CDR3 is CASSLPNGQETQYF. DNA for the CDR3: TGTGCCAGCAGCCTGCCCAACGGCCAAGAGACCCAGTACTTC. The rearrangement uses TRBV28 and TRBJ2-5; no definite D call. CDR3 length equals 14 residues. V was clipped by 6 bases and J by 1 base, with 12 bases between them. Germline lookup yields CDR1 MDHEN and CDR2 SYDVKM.

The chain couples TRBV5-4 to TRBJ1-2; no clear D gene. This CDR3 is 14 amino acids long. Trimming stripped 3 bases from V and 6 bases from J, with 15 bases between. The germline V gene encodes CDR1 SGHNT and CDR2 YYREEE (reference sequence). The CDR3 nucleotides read TGTGCCAGCAGCTCCCCTGTTGCGCCTGATGGCTACACCTTC. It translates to CASSSPVAPDGYTF.

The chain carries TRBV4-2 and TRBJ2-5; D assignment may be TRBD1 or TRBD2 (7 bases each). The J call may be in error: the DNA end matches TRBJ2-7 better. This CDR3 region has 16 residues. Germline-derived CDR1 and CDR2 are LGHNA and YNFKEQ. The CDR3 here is CASSRSQGEGQYEQYF. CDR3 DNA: TGTGCCAGCAGCCGATCGCAGGGGGAGGGCCAATACGAGCAGTACTTC.

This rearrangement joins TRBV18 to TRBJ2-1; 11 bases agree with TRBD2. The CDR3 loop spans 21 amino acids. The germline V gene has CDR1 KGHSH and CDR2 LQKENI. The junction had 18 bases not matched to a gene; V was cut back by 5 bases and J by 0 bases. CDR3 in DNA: TGTGCCAGCTCATTTCCCTTGGCTAGCGGGAGGCCATGGAGCTCCTACAATGAGCAGTTCTTC. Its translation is CASSFPLASGRPWSSYNEQFF.

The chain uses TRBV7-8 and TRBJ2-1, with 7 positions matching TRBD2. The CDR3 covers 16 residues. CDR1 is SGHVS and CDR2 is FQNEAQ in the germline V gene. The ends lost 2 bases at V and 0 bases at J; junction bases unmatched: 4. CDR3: CASSLRRELSYNEQFF. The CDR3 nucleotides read TGTGCCAGCAGCTTAAGGCGGGAGCTCTCCTACAATGAGCAGTTCTTC. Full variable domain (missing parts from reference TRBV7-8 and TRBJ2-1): GAGVSQSPRYKVAKRGQDVALRCDPISGHVSLFWYQQALGQGPEFLTYFQNEAQLDKSGLPSDRFFAERPEGSVSTLKIQRTQQEDSAVYLCASSLRRELSYNEQFFGPGTRLTVL.

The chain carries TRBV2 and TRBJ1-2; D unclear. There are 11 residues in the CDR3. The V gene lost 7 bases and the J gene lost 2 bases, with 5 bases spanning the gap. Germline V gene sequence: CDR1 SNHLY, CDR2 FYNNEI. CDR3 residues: CASKLNYGYTF. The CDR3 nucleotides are TGTGCCAGCAAGCTCAACTATGGCTACACCTTC.

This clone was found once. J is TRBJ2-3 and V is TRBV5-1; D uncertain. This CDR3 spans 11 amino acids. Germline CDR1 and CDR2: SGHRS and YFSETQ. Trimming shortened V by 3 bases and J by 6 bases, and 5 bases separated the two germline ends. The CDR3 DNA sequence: TGCGCCAGCAGCTCGGAGGATACGCAGTATTTT. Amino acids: CASSSEDTQYF.

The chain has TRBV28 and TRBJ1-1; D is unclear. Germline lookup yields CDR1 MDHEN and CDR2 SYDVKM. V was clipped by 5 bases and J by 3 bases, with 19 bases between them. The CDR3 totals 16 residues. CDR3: CASSPQRDAWDTEAFF. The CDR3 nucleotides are TGTGCCAGCAGTCCCCAACGCGACGCATGGGACACTGAAGCTTTCTTT.

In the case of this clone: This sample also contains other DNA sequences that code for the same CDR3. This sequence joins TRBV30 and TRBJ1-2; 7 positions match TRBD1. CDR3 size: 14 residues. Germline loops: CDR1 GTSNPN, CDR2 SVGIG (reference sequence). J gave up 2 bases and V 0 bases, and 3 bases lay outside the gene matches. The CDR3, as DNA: TGTGCCTGGAGTGTATTGACAGGGAACTATGGCTACACCTTC. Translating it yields CAWSVLTGNYGYTF. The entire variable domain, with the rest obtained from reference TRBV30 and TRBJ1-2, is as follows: SQTIHQWPATLVQPVGSPLSLECTVEGTSNPNLYWYRQAAGRGLQLLFYSVGIGQISSEVPQNLSASRPQDRQFILSSKKLLLSDSGFYLCAWSVLTGNYGYTFGSGTRLTVV.

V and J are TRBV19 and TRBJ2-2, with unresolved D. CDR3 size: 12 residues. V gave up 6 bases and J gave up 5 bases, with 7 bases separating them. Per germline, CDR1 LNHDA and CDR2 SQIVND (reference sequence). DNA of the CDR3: TGTGCCAGTAGGCAGCGAACCGGGGAGCTGTTTTTT. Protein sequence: CASRQRTGELFF. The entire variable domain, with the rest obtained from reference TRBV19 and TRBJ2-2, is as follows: DGGITQSPKYLFRKEGQNVTLSCEQNLNHDAMYWYRQDPGQGLRLIYYSQIVNDFQKGDIAEGYSVSREKKESFPLTVTSAQKNPTAFYLCASRQRTGELFFGEGSRLTVL.

The CDR3 coding sequence is TGTGCCAGCAGCACCGGGACAGGGGGCCACGAGCAGTACTTC. This gives the protein CASSTGTGGHEQYF. This chain links TRBV6-6 with TRBJ2-7; 12 bases are a match to TRBD1. The CDR3 is made up of 14 amino acids. The V gene end was trimmed by 6 bases and the J gene end by 5 bases; junction bases not matched to a gene: 5. Germline-derived CDR1 and CDR2 are MNHNY and SVGAGI (reference sequence).

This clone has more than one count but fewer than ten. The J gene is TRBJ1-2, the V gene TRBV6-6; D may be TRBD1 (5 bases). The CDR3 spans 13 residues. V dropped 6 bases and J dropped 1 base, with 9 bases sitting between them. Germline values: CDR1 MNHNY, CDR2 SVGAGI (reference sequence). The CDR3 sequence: CASRGEVNYGYTF. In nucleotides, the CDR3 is TGTGCCAGCAGAGGGGAAGTTAACTATGGCTACACCTTC.

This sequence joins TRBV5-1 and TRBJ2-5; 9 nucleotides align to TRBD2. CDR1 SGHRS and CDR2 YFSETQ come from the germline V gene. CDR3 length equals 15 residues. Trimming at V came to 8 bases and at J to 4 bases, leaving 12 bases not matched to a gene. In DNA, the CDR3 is TGCGCCAGTAAACGCGTAGCGGGAGAGGGAGAGACCCAGTACTTC. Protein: CASKRVAGEGETQYF.

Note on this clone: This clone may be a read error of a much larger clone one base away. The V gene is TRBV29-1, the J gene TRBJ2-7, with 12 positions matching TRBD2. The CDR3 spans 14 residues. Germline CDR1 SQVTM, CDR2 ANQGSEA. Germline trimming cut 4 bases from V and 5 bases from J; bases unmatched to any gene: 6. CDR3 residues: CSVVASGRVHEQYF. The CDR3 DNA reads TGCAGCGTTGTGGCTAGCGGGAGGGTCCACGAGCAGTACTTC.